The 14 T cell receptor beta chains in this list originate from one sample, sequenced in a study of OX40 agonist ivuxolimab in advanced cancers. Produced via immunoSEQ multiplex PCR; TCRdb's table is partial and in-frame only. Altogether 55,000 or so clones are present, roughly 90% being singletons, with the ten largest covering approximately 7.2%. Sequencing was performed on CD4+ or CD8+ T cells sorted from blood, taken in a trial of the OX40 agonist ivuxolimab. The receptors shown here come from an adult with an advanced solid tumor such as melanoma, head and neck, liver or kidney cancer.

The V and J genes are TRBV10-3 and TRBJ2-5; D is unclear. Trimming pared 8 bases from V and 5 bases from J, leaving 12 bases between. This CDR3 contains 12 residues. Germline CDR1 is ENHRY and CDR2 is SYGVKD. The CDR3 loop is CAIRHNEETQYF. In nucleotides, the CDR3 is TGTGCCATCCGGCACAACGAGGAGACCCAGTACTTC.

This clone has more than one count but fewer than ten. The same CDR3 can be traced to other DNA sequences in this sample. The CDR3 spells CAISGDLSNQPQHF. CDR3 in DNA: TGTGCCATCAGTGGGGACCTTAGCAATCAGCCCCAGCATTTT. The chain is built from TRBV10-3 and TRBJ1-5, with TRBD1 as a possible D gene (5 bases). The CDR3 is made up of 14 amino acids. Germline V gives CDR1 ENHRY, CDR2 SYGVKD. Between the trimmed V and J ends, which lost 4 bases and 0 bases, there was a span of 7 bases.

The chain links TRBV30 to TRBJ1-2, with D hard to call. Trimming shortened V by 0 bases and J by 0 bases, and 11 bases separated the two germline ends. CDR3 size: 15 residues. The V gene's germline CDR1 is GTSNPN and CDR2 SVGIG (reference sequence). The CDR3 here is CAWSVSGLANYGYTF. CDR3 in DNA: TGTGCCTGGAGTGTATCGGGATTAGCTAACTATGGCTACACCTTC.

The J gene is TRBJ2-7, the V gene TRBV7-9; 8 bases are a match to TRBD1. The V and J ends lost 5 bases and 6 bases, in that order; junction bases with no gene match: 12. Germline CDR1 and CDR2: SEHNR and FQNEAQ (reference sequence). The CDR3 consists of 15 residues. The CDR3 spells CASSENRGIPTEQYF. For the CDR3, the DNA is TGTGCCAGCAGCGAGAACAGGGGGATCCCCACCGAGCAGTACTTC.

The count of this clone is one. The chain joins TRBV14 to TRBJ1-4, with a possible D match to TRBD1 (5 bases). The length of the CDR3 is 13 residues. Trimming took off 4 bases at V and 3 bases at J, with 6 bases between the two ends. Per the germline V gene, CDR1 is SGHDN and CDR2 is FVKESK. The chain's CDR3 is CASSRGPNEKLFF. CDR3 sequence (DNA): TGTGCCAGCAGCCGGGGACCTAATGAAAAACTGTTTTTT.

The chain's CDR3 is CAIRAGGIYEQYF. As DNA, the CDR3 is TGTGCCATCAGGGCAGGGGGCATTTACGAGCAGTACTTC. The rearrangement links TRBV6-6 to TRBJ2-7; TRBD1 matches at 8 bases. CDR1 and CDR2 (germline): MNHNY, SVGAGI (reference sequence). The CDR3 contains 13 residues. With 10 bases clipped from V and 4 bases from J, the junction kept 9 bases outside the gene matches.

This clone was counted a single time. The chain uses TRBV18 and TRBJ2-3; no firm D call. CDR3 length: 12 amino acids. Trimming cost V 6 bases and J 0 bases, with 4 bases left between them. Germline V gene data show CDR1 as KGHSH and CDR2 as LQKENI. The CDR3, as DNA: TGTGCCAGCTCGGCCAGCACAGATACGCAGTATTTT. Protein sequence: CASSASTDTQYF.

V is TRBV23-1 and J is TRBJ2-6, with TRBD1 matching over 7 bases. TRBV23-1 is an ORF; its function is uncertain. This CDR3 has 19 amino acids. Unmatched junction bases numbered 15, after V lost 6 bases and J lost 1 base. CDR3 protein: CASSPGQFIFHSGANVLTF. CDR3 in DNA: TGCGCCAGCAGCCCGGGACAGTTTATTTTCCATTCTGGGGCCAACGTCCTGACTTTC.

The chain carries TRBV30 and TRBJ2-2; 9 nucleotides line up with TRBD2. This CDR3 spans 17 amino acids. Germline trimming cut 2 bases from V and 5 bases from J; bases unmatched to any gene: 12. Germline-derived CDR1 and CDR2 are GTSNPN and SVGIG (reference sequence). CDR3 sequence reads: CAWSQKGLAGRTGELFF. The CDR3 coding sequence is TGTGCCTGGAGTCAAAAGGGGCTAGCGGGGAGAACCGGGGAGCTGTTTTTT.

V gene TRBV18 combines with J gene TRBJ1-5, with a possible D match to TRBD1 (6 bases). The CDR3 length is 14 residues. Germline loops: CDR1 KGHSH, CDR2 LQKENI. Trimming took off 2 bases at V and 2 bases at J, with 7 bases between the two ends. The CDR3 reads CASSPGGGNQPQHF. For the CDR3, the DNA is TGTGCCAGCTCACCAGGGGGCGGCAATCAGCCCCAGCATTTT.

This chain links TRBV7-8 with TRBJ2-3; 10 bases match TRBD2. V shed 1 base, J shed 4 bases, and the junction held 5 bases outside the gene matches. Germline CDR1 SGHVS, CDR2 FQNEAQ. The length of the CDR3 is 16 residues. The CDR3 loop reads CASSLDTAGGPDTQYF. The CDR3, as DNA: TGTGCCAGCAGCTTAGATACAGCGGGAGGGCCAGATACGCAGTATTTT.

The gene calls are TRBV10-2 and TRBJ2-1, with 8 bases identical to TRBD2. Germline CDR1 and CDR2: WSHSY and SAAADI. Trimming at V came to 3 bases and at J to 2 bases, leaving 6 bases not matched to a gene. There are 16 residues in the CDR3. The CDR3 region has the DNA TGCGCCAGCAGTGAAAGGACTAGCAGGGCCTACAATGAGCAGTTCTTC. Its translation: CASSERTSRAYNEQFF.

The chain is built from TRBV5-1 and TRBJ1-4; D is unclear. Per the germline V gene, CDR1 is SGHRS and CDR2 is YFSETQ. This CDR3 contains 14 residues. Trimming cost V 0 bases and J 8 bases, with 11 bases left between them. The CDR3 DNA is TGCGCCAGCAGCTTGGATCCGGAAAGGGAAAAACTGTTTTTT. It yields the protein CASSLDPEREKLFF.

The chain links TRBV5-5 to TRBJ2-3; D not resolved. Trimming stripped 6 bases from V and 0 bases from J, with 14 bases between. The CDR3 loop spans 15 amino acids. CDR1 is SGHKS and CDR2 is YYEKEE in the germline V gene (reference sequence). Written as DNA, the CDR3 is TGTGCCAGCACCCGGACCCCCGTTAGCACAGATACGCAGTATTTT. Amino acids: CASTRTPVSTDTQYF.